The clone carrying this TCR beta chain was counted only a few times. These data are taken from a study of blood T cell repertoires in COVID-19. Original analysis: For nucleated cells, counts were estimated from reference gene primer amplification. Repertoires were generated with immunoSEQ multiplex PCR, while TCRdb's copy carries only in-frame clones and drops some. That table is the source of V, J and clone size, and D and trimming were worked out from the DNA. The sample lists 150,000 to 200,000 clones; about 74% were seen once. Unmatched junction bases numbered 12, after V lost 7 bases and J lost 4 bases. The germline gives CDR1 SGHDT, CDR2 YYEEEE. The CDR3 sequence is 16 residues long.

The chain has TRBV5-6 and TRBJ2-5; 11 bases fit TRBD1. This TCR came from a man aged 55-75 years with acute or convalescent COVID-19. The sample comprised peripheral blood. The DNA of the CDR3 is TGTGCCAGCTTCCCTAGTGGACAGGGGGCGTCAGAGACCCAGTACTTC. It codes for CASFPSGQGASETQYF.